This T cell receptor (beta chain) was sequenced for a study of cytomegalovirus exposure and HLA in healthy donors. The study ran its PCR with 60 Vbeta and 13 Jbeta primers. Some clones are missing from TCRdb's copy, which holds only in-frame ones; the method was immunoSEQ multiplex PCR. This table holds roughly 100,000 clones, 77% found once. Per germline, CDR1 SGHRS and CDR2 YFSETQ. CDR3 size: 13 residues. Deletions cut 9 bases from V and 5 bases from J, with 17 bases between. The chain employs TRBV5-1 and TRBJ2-5, with D perhaps TRBD1 (6 bases). Specimen: PBMCs. This sequence was found in a male donor in good health and CMV-seropositive. CDR3 nucleotides: TGCGCCACCCGTACAGGGCCCCAGGAGACCCAGTACTTC. This encodes CATRTGPQETQYF.